This T cell receptor beta chain appears in the sequencing data of a study of vaccination and CD4 T cells after COVID-19. Study background: Blood was drawn a median around 73 days post second dose, range 14 to 241.

This clonotype was seen a single time. Its antigen is as yet unknown. The treatment is: roughly 10-day PBMC culture with coronavirus spike peptide pools or control peptides (ViraFEST assay). Cultured CD4+ T cells had their DNA profiled by the Oncomine TCR Beta short-read assay. After culture, CD4+ T cells served as the source for genomic DNA extraction. TCRdb re-called the PCR reads through MiXCR, storing one row per CDR3 protein. This sample has 19,000 or so distinct CDR3 sequences, with 65% to 80% found just once. CDR3 length equals 14 residues. The V end lost 3 bases, the J end lost 9 bases, and 15 bases lay between the germline ends. From germline, CDR1 is MNHNS and CDR2 SASEGT.

This specimen consisted of CD4+ T cells from blood, cultured in vitro, obtained after SARS-CoV-2 vaccination. The chain employs TRBV6-1 and TRBJ1-5, with a weak D call TRBD1 (6 bases). This clonotype was sampled from a human donor who received a COVID-19 vaccine. The CDR3, as DNA: TGTGCCAGCAGTGAGCGAAGGGGGGGAGCGCCCCAGCATTTT. As protein: CASSERRGGAPQHF.